The present entry profiles one T cell receptor (beta chain) with its context. Repertoires were generated with immunoSEQ multiplex PCR, while TCRdb's copy carries only in-frame clones and drops some. The sample has 90,000 to 130,000 clones; 91% are singletons. This entry is derived from a study of PD-L1 blockade in urothelial cancer. The wider study: Median blood clonality was 0.080, with tens of thousands of unique TCRs.

The CDR3 runs to 15 residues. J gave up 0 bases and V 4 bases, and 6 bases lay outside the gene matches. Germline lookup yields CDR1 GTSNPN and CDR2 SVGIG (reference sequence). Time point described: peripheral blood 6 weeks after treatment start. The sequence came from a man aged 55 to 69 with urothelial cancer. J is TRBJ2-3 and V is TRBV30; 8 bases align to TRBD2. The material sequenced was PBMCs, taken around atezolizumab (anti-PD-L1) treatment. This CDR3 is CAWILLAESTDTQYF. DNA of the CDR3: TGTGCCTGGATCCTACTAGCGGAAAGCACAGATACGCAGTATTTT.